These 20 T cell receptor beta chains came from one sample sequenced in a study of cytotoxic CD8 clonotypes in ibrutinib-treated CLL. Assay used: immunoSEQ multiplex PCR; TCRdb lists only in-frame clones, some missing. The table includes 35,000 to 50,000 clones, approximately 70% detected once. The sequencing used PBMCs, collected at disease progression, from a patient treated with ibrutinib. The source of these receptors is a human donor with chronic lymphocytic leukemia.

This chain uses TRBV28 with TRBJ1-2; the D is unclear. The CDR3 extends over 15 amino acids. Trimming removed 2 bases from V and 8 bases from J, with 18 bases in between. Germline CDR1 reads MDHEN; CDR2 reads SYDVKM. The CDR3 DNA sequence: TGTGCCAGCAGTTTAAATTCCCGCTCTCCGGGAGGCTACACCTTC. It specifies CASSLNSRSPGGYTF.

The chain is built from TRBV19 and TRBJ1-5, with 8 bases lining up with TRBD1. Germline CDR1 reads LNHDA; CDR2 reads SQIVND (reference sequence). After removal of 2 bases from V and 7 bases from J, the junction contained 7 bases not matched to a gene. This CDR3 is 15 amino acids long. Here the CDR3 reads CASSIQGARRQPQHF. The DNA for the CDR3 is TGTGCCAGTAGTATACAGGGGGCGCGAAGGCAGCCCCAGCATTTT.

In regard to this clone: Mismatch with germline at one junction end may stem from a read error. The CDR3 nucleotides read TGTGCTAGCAGCTTGGATGTAGGGCCCCCACTCGAGATATACAATGAGCAGTTCTTC. As protein: CASSLDVGPPLEIYNEQFF. The chain couples TRBV7-3 to TRBJ2-1; D uncertain. CDR1 and CDR2 (germline): SGHTA, FQGTGA. This CDR3 region has 19 residues.

The gene calls are TRBV30 and TRBJ1-3; D possibly corresponds to TRBD1 (5 bases). This CDR3 has 11 amino acids. V was trimmed by 5 bases and J by 7 bases, leaving 9 bases between them. Germline V gene lookup returns CDR1 GTSNPN and CDR2 SVGIG (reference sequence). In DNA form, the CDR3 reads TGTGCCTGGCGTGGGGGGAACACCATATATTTT. This codes for CAWRGGNTIYF.

The chain combines TRBV6-1 with TRBJ2-1, with 11 bases fitting TRBD1. This CDR3 spans 14 amino acids. V shed 6 bases and J 3 bases; nucleotides not matched to a gene: 1. CDR1 and CDR2 (germline): MNHNS, SASEGT. CDR3 bases: TGTGCCAGCAGGGGGACAGGGGGCTACAATGAGCAGTTCTTC. Translation: CASRGTGGYNEQFF.

This chain connects TRBV19 to TRBJ2-1, with TRBD2 matching 13 bases. The junction had 5 bases not matched to a gene; V was cut back by 7 bases and J by 2 bases. The CDR3 consists of 16 residues. CDR1 and CDR2 from the germline V gene are LNHDA and SQIVND (reference sequence). The CDR3: CASTRLAGGAYNEQFF. The CDR3 nucleotides read TGTGCCAGTACGCGACTAGCGGGAGGAGCCTACAATGAGCAGTTCTTC.

The rearrangement links TRBV5-1 to TRBJ2-7; D gene ambiguous. In germline, CDR1 is SGHRS, CDR2 YFSETQ. This CDR3 contains 14 residues. Trimming took off 0 bases at V and 5 bases at J, with 12 bases between the two ends. CDR3 protein: CASSLGARKNEQYF. As DNA, the CDR3 is TGCGCCAGCAGCTTGGGGGCCCGGAAAAACGAGCAGTACTTC.

The chain joins TRBV9 to TRBJ1-1; D perhaps matches TRBD1 (6 bases). The CDR3 extends over 13 amino acids. V was pared by 3 bases and J by 1 base, with 7 bases between. Germline assignment: CDR1 SGDLS and CDR2 YYNGEE. The CDR3 nucleotides are TGTGCCAGCAGCGGGGGGCAGAACACTGAAGCTTTCTTT. Translating gives CASSGGQNTEAFF.

The chain carries TRBV30 and TRBJ1-4; no clear D gene. Germline V gene lookup returns CDR1 GTSNPN and CDR2 SVGIG (reference sequence). With 2 bases removed from V and 7 bases from J, the gap between germline ends came to 5 bases. CDR3 length equals 11 residues. The CDR3 bases are TGTGCCTGGAGTCGTGGTGAAAAACTGTTTTTT. Its translation: CAWSRGEKLFF.

V gene TRBV5-6 combines with J gene TRBJ2-5; 9 nucleotides align to TRBD2. The V and J ends lost 5 bases and 4 bases, in that order; junction bases with no gene match: 18. The length of the CDR3 is 18 residues. Looked up from germline, CDR1 is SGHDT and CDR2 is YYEEEE. The CDR3 loop is CASSVAVGVAGAGETQYF. In nucleotides, the CDR3 is TGTGCCAGCAGTGTCGCCGTGGGGGTAGCGGGGGCAGGAGAGACCCAGTACTTC.

The V gene is TRBV9, the J gene TRBJ2-7; possible D gene TRBD2, 5 bases. Germline-derived CDR1 and CDR2 are SGDLS and YYNGEE. The CDR3 is 14 amino acids. V was pared by 0 bases and J by 4 bases, with 11 bases between. The CDR3 protein is CASSVGSRGYEQYF. In DNA, the CDR3 is TGTGCCAGCAGCGTAGGTTCTAGAGGGTACGAGCAGTACTTC.

V is TRBV5-5 and J is TRBJ2-7; possibly TRBD2 for D (6 bases). V was shortened by 3 bases and J by 6 bases, with 10 bases between the two germline ends. The CDR3 contains 12 residues. Germline V gene sequence: CDR1 SGHKS, CDR2 YYEKEE (reference sequence). The CDR3 reads CASSWGLIEQYF. CDR3 bases: TGTGCCAGCAGCTGGGGACTCATCGAGCAGTACTTC.

This clone was found a few times. V is TRBV4-1 and J is TRBJ2-7; 12 positions match TRBD2. The CDR3 has 17 amino acids. The germline V gene has CDR1 MGHRA and CDR2 YSYEKL. V lost 2 bases to trimming and J lost 5 bases; unmatched junction nucleotides: 10. The CDR3 here is CASSQNELAGGQDEQYF. The DNA for the CDR3 is TGCGCCAGCAGCCAAAATGAACTAGCGGGAGGCCAGGACGAGCAGTACTTC.

The V gene is TRBV7-6, the J gene TRBJ2-2; D call uncertain. The germline V gene encodes CDR1 SGHVS and CDR2 FNYEAQ. The CDR3 consists of 14 residues. V dropped 4 bases and J dropped 6 bases, with 12 bases sitting between them. In nucleotides, the CDR3 is TGTGCCAGCAGCTCCGTTCTCAAGGCCGGGGAGCTGTTTTTT. Its translation is CASSSVLKAGELFF.

The CDR3 DNA reads TGTGCCAGTAGTTCACCGAACTCCGGGACCCTAACCGGGGAGCTGTTTTTT. Translated, it gives CASSSPNSGTLTGELFF. The chain couples TRBV19 to TRBJ2-2; D possibly uses TRBD1 or TRBD2 (5 bases each). The CDR3 has 17 residues. Trimming cost V 5 bases and J 5 bases, with 21 bases left between them. From germline, CDR1 is LNHDA and CDR2 SQIVND (reference sequence).

V usage is TRBV4-2 and J usage is TRBJ2-5; 10 bases align to TRBD2. Looked up from germline, CDR1 is LGHNA and CDR2 is YNFKEQ. The CDR3 consists of 15 residues. V was clipped by 0 bases and J by 4 bases; unmatched bases: 2. Here the CDR3 reads CASSQEAGGPETQYF. CDR3 coding DNA: TGTGCCAGCAGCCAAGAAGCGGGGGGGCCAGAGACCCAGTACTTC.

The rearrangement links TRBV6-1 to TRBJ2-5; tentatively, D is TRBD1 or TRBD2 (5 bases each). Germline V lookup: CDR1 MNHNS, CDR2 SASEGT. CDR3 length: 15 residues. Trimming pared 0 bases from V and 4 bases from J, leaving 12 bases between. The DNA of the CDR3 is TGTGCCAGCAGTGAAGCCGGGACCTTTTTAGAGACCCAGTACTTC. Amino acids: CASSEAGTFLETQYF.

In this sample, this clone turned up a few times. The J gene is TRBJ1-2, the V gene TRBV14; D unclear. The germline V and J ends were trimmed by 1 base and 2 bases, with 5 bases remaining between them. Looked up from germline, CDR1 is SGHDN and CDR2 is FVKESK. This CDR3 is built from 13 residues. The CDR3: CASSQVQNYGYTF. As DNA, the CDR3 is TGTGCCAGCAGCCAAGTACAGAACTATGGCTACACCTTC. Variable domain in full (rest from reference TRBV14 and TRBJ1-2): EAGVTQFPSHSVIEKGQTVTLRCDPISGHDNLYWYRRVMGKEIKFLLHFVKESKQDESGMPNNRFLAERTGGTYSTLKVQPAELEDSGVYFCASSQVQNYGYTFGSGTRLTVV.

This clone was seen a handful of times. The gene calls are TRBV9 and TRBJ2-6; D remains ambiguous. Trimming took off 0 bases at V and 5 bases at J, with 0 bases between the two ends. The CDR3 sequence is 12 residues long. Germline V gene data show CDR1 as SGDLS and CDR2 as YYNGEE. CDR3 region: CASSVGANVLTF. DNA of the CDR3: TGTGCCAGCAGCGTAGGGGCCAACGTCCTGACTTTC. Looking up the rest from reference TRBV9 and TRBJ2-6 gives the full variable domain: DSGVTQTPKHLITATGQRVTLRCSPRSGDLSVYWYQQSLDQGLQFLIQYYNGEERAKGNILERFSAQQFPDLHSELNLSSLELGDSALYFCASSVGANVLTFGAGSRLTVL.

The chain is built from TRBV5-6 and TRBJ2-3; 8 nucleotides line up with TRBD2. The V gene end was trimmed by 1 base and the J gene end by 2 bases; junction bases not matched to a gene: 9. Germline V gene data show CDR1 as SGHDT and CDR2 as YYEEEE. The CDR3 length is 17 residues. CDR3 in DNA: TGTGCCAGCAGCTTGAGTGTTGGTAGCGGGACCACAGATACGCAGTATTTT. As protein: CASSLSVGSGTTDTQYF.